This T cell receptor beta chain appears in the sequencing data of a study of shared clonotypes between healthy human individuals. CD45RO-negative, CCR7-selected cells formed the naive CD8 fraction, which excluded terminally differentiated effector memory CD45RA+ cells. Healthy adults negative for HIV, lacking recent acute infections or vaccinations, served as donors. Germline V gene data show CDR1 as SEHNR and CDR2 as FQNEAQ (reference sequence). The CDR3 spans 15 residues. V shed 0 bases and J shed 8 bases, with 11 bases lying between them. The study's findings and limits: With a few donors compared, about 5% of naive CD4 clonotypes were shared.

This clone was recorded only once. Its antigen is not identified. Generated by immunoSEQ multiplex PCR, the TCRdb table keeps only in-frame clones and is missing some. The profile shows around 1.9 million clones, about 94% of them singletons. The receptor was derived from a man between 18 and 29 years old in good health. Some clones in this sample may be carry-over from other donors' samples. The J gene is TRBJ1-6, the V gene TRBV7-9; D possibly corresponds to TRBD1 (5 bases). The sample consisted of naive CD8+ T cells from PBMCs. CDR3 coding DNA: TGTGCCAGCAGCTTAGCGGGGGGACTTGATTCACCCCTCCACTTT. This translates into CASSLAGGLDSPLHF.